This entry describes one T cell receptor (beta chain). No antigen is known for it. Possible read error: a much larger clone is one base away. The CDR3 is 13 residues long. CDR1 LGHNA and CDR2 YSLEER come from the germline V gene. The sample is drawn from a study of identical twins. The study's findings and limits: High-abundance cord blood beta clonotypes had fewer insertions; memory repertoires showed none. Twin-shared out-of-frame alpha sequences showed excess low generation probability. Invariant T cells like MAIT and iNKT could partly confound the zero-insertion analyses.

Template switching (which added a universal primer site) was used, and cDNA carried unique molecular identifiers. TCRdb ran MiXCR on the 5' RACE reads and lists one entry per CDR3 protein. The table records around 670,000 distinct CDR3 sequences, 5.5% to 6.5% of them present only once. Sequencing was carried out using naive T cells sorted from blood. The chain employs TRBV4-3 and TRBJ1-1; no clear D. The clonotype was recovered from a young man in good health. The CDR3 bases are TGCGCCAGCAGCCAAGATGGAGACACTGAATCTTTCTTT. This gives the protein CASSQDGDTESFF.